This T cell receptor (beta chain) was documented in a study of T cell responses to AZD1222 COVID-19 vaccine. Turning to this clone: Its antigen is still unknown.

Libraries were prepared by immunoSEQ multiplex PCR; TCRdb keeps only in-frame clonotypes and omits some of them. The sample consists of roughly 200,000 clones, about 94% of them appearing once. The study's findings and limits: After the peak T cell response, and only then, were repertoires sampled.

The CDR3 spans 16 residues. Germline V lookup: CDR1 SGHDN, CDR2 FVKESK. V was trimmed by 6 bases and J by 8 bases, leaving 23 bases between them. Sequences were derived from peripheral blood, sampled 28 days after the second dose of the MenACWY control vaccine. This clonotype was obtained from an adult who received the MenACWY meningococcal vaccine as a control. The V call is TRBV14, the J call TRBJ2-1; D may be TRBD1 or TRBD2 (5 bases each). CDR3: CASSNKGLAPNHEQFF. The CDR3 DNA reads TGTGCCAGCAGTAATAAGGGGCTAGCCCCAAATCATGAGCAGTTCTTC.